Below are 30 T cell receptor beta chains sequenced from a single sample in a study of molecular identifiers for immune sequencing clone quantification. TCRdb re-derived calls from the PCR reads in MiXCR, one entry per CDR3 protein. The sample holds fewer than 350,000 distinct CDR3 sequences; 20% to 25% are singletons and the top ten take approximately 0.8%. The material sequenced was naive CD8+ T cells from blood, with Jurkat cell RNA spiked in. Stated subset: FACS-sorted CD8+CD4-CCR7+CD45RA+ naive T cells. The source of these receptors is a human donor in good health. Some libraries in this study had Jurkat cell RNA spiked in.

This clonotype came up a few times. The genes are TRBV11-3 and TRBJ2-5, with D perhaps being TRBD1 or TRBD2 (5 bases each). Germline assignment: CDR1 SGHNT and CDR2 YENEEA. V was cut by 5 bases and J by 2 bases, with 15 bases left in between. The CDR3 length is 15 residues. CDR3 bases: TGTGCCAGCAGCCCAGGGACCCTAAAACAAGAGACCCAGTACTTC. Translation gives CASSPGTLKQETQYF.

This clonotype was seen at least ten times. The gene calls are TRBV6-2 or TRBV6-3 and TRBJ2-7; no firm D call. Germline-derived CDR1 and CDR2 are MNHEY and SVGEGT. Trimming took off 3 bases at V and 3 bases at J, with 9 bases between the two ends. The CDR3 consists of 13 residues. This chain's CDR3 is CASSYEENYEQYF. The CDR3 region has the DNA TGTGCCAGCAGTTATGAGGAGAACTACGAGCAGTACTTC.

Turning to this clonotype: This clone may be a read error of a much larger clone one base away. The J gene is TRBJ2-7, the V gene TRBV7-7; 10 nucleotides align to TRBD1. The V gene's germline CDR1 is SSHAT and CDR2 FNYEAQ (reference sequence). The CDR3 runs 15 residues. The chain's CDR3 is CASSQGAGQGYEPYF. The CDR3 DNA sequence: TGTGCTAGCAGTCAGGGGGCGGGACAGGGGTACGAGCCGTACTTC.

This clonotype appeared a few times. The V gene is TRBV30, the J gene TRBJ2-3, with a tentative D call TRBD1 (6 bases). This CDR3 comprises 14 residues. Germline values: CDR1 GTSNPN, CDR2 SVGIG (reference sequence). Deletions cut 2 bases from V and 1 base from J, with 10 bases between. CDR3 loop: CAWSTGIGTDTQYF. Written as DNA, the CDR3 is TGTGCCTGGAGTACAGGGATAGGCACAGATACGCAGTATTTT.

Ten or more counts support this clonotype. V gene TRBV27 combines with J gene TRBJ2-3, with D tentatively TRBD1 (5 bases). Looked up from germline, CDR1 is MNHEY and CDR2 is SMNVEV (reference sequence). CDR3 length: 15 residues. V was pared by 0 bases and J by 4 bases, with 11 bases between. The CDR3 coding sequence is TGTGCCAGCAGTTTATCCACCTTAGGGGCAGATACGCAGTATTTT. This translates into CASSLSTLGADTQYF.

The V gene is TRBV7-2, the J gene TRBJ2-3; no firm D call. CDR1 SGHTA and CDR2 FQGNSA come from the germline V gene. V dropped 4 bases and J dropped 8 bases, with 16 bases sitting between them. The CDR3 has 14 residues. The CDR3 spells CASSSVAGSSTQYF. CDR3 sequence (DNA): TGTGCCAGCAGCTCCGTAGCTGGTTCGAGTACGCAGTATTTT.

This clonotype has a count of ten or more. The chain's CDR3 is CASSDKSPQGKRQYF. In nucleotides, the CDR3 is TGTGCCAGCAGTGACAAATCGCCCCAAGGGAAACGGCAGTACTTC. The gene calls are TRBV25-1 and TRBJ2-7; D gene ambiguous. V shed 3 bases and J shed 9 bases, with 21 bases lying between them. There are 15 residues in the CDR3. The germline V gene has CDR1 MGHDK and CDR2 SYGVNS.

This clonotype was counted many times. CDR3 protein: CASRSGLAGFNEQFF. The CDR3 nucleotides read TGTGCCAGCAGATCGGGACTAGCGGGATTCAATGAGCAGTTCTTC. J is TRBJ2-1 and V is TRBV7-2; TRBD2 matches 13 bases. J gave up 6 bases and V 6 bases, and 5 bases lay outside the gene matches. This CDR3 has 15 residues. The germline CDR1 and CDR2 sequences are SGHTA and FQGNSA.

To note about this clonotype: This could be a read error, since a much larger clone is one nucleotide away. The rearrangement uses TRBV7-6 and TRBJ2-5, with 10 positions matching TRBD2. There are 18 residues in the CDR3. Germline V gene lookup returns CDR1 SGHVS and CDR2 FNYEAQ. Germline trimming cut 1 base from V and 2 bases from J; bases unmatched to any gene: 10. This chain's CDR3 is CASSLGPAGGPKQETQYF. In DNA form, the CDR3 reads TGTGCCAGCAGCTTAGGACCAGCGGGAGGGCCAAAGCAAGAGACCCAGTACTTC.

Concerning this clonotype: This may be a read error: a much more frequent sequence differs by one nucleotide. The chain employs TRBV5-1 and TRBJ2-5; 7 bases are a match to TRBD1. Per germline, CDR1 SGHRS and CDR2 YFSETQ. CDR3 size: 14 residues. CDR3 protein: CASSVEGAWETLYF. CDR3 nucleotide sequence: TGCGCCAGCAGCGTCGAGGGGGCGTGGGAGACCCTGTACTTC. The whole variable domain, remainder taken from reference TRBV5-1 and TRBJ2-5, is KAGVTQTPRYLIKTRGQQVTLSCSPISGHRSVSWYQQTPGQGLQFLFEYFSETQRNKGNFPGRFSGRQFSNSRSEMNVSTLELGDSALYLCASSVEGAWETLYFGPGTRLLVL.

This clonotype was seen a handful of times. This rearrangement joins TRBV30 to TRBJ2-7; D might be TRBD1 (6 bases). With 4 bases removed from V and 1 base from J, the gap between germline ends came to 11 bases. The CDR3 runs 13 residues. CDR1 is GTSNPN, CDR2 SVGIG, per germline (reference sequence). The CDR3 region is CAWTVGGSYEQYF. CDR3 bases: TGTGCCTGGACCGTAGGGGGTTCCTACGAGCAGTACTTC.

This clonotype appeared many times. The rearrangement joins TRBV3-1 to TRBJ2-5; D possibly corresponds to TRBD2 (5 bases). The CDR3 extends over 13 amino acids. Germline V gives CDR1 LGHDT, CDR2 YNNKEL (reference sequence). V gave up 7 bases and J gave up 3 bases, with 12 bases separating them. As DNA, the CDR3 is TGTGCCAGCAATAACGGACTGGAAGAGACCCAGTACTTC. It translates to CASNNGLEETQYF.

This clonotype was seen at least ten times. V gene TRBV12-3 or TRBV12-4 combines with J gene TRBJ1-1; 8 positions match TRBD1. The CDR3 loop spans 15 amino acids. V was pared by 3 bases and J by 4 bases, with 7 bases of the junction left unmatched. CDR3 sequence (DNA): TGTGCCAGCAGTTTGGGATATGGACAGGGCACTGAAGCTTTCTTT. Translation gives CASSLGYGQGTEAFF.

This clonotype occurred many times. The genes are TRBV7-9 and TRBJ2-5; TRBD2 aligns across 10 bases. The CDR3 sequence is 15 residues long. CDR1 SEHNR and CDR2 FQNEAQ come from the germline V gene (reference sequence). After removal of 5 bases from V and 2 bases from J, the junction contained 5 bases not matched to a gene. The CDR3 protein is CASSLASGGQETQYF. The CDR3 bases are TGTGCCAGCAGCCTGGCTAGCGGGGGTCAAGAGACCCAGTACTTC.

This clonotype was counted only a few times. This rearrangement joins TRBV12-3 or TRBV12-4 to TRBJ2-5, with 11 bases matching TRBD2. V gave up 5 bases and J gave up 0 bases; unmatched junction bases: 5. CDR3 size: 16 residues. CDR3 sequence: CASSELAGANQETQYF. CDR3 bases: TGTGCCAGCAGTGAACTAGCGGGGGCAAACCAAGAGACCCAGTACTTC.

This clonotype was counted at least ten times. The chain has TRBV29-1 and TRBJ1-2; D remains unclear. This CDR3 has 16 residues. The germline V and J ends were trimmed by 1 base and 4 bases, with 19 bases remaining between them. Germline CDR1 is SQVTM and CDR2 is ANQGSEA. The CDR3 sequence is CSVEVSIGSYPYGYTF. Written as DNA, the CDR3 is TGCAGCGTTGAAGTTAGCATCGGTTCCTATCCCTATGGCTACACCTTC.

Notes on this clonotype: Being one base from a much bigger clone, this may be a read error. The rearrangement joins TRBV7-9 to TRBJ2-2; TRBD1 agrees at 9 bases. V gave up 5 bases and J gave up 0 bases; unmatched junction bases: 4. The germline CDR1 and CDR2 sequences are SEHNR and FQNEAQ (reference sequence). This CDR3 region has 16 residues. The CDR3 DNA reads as TGTGCCAGCAGCCCCGGACAGGGGACGAACACCGGGGAGCTGTTTTTT. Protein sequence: CASSPGQGTNTGELFF.

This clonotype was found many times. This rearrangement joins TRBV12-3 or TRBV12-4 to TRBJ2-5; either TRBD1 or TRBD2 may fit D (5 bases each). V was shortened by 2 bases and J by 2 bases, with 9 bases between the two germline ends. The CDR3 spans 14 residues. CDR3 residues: CASSLLGDQETQYF. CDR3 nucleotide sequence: TGTGCCAGCAGTTTACTGGGGGATCAAGAGACCCAGTACTTC.

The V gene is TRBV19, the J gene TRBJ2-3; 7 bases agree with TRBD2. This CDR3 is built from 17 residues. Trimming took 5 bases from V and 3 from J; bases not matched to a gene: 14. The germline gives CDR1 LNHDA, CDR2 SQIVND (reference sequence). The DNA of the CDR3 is TGTGCCAGTAGTGTATTTTTTCGCGCGGGAGCAACAGATACGCAGTATTTT. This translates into CASSVFFRAGATDTQYF. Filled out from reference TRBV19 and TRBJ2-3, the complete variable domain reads DGGITQSPKYLFRKEGQNVTLSCEQNLNHDAMYWYRQDPGQGLRLIYYSQIVNDFQKGDIAEGYSVSREKKESFPLTVTSAQKNPTAFYLCASSVFFRAGATDTQYFGPGTRLTVL.

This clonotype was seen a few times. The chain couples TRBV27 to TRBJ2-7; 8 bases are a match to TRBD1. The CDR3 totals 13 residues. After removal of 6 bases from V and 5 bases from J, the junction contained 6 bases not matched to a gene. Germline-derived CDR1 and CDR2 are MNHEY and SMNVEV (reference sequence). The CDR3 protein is CASRDRGSHEQYF. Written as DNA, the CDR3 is TGTGCCAGCAGAGACAGGGGATCCCACGAGCAGTACTTC.

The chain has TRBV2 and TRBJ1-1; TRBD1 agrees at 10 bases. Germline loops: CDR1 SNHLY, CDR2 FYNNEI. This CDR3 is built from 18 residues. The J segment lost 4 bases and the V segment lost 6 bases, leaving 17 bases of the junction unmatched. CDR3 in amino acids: CASSGNPDRGCPGTEAFF. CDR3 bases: TGTGCCAGCAGCGGGAATCCGGACAGGGGGTGCCCGGGCACTGAAGCTTTCTTT.

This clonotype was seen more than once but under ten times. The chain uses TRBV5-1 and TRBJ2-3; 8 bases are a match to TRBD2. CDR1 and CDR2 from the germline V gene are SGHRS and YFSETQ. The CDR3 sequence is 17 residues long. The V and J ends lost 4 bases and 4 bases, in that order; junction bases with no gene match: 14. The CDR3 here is CASSPPQAGVAADTQYF. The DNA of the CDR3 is TGCGCCAGCAGCCCGCCCCAAGCGGGAGTTGCAGCAGATACGCAGTATTTT.

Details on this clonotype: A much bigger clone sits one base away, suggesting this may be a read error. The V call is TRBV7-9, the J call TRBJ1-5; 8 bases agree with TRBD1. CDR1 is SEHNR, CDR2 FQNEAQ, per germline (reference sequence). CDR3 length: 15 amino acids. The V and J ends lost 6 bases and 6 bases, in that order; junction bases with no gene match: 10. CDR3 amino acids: CASSEMTGVSQPQHF. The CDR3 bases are TGTGCCAGCAGTGAGATGACAGGGGTGAGTCAGCCCCAGCATTTT. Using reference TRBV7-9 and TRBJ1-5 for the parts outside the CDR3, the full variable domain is DTGVSQNPRHKITKRGQNVTFRCDPISEHNRLYWYRQTLGQGPEFLTYFQNEAQLEKSRLLSDRFSAERPKGSFSTLEIQRTEQGDSAMYLCASSEMTGVSQPQHFGDGTRLSIL.

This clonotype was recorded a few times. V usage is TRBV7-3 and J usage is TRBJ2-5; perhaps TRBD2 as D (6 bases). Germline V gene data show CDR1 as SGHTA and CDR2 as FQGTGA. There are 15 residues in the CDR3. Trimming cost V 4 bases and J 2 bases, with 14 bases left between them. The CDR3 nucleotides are TGTGCCAGCAGCTGGGGTGGAGGGAGACAAGAGACCCAGTACTTC. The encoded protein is CASSWGGGRQETQYF.

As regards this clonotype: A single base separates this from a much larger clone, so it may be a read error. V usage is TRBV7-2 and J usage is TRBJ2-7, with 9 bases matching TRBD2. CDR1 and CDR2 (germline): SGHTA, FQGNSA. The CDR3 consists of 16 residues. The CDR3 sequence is CARSLETAGGPWEQYF. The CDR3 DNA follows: TGTGCCCGCAGCTTAGAAACGGCGGGGGGGCCTTGGGAGCAGTACTTC.

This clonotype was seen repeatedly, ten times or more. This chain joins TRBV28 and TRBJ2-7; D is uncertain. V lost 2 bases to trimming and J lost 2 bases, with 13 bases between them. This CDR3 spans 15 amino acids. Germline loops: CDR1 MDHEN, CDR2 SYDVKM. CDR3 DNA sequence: TGTGCCAGCAGTTTACGGAGTGACTCCCCCTACGAGCAGTACTTC. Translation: CASSLRSDSPYEQYF. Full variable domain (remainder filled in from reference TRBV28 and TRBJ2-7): DVKVTQSSRYLVKRTGEKVFLECVQDMDHENMFWYRQDPGLGLRLIYFSYDVKMKEKGDIPEGYSVSREKKERFSLILESASTNQTSMYLCASSLRSDSPYEQYFGPGTRLTVT.

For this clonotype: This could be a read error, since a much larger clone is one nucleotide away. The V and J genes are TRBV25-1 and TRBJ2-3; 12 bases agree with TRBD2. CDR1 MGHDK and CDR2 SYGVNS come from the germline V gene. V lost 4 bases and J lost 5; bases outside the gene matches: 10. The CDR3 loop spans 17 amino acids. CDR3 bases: TGTGCCAGCAGTGCCGACCCTAGCGGGGGGGTTCTAGATACGCAGTATTTT. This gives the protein CASSADPSGGVLDTQYF.

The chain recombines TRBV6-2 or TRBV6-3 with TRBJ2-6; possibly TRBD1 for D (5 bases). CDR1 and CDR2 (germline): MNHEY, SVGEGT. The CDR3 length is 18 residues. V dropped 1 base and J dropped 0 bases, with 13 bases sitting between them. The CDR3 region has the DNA TGTGCCAGCAGTTACTGCGGCAGGGCCTCCTCTGGGGCCAACGTCCTGACTTTC. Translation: CASSYCGRASSGANVLTF.

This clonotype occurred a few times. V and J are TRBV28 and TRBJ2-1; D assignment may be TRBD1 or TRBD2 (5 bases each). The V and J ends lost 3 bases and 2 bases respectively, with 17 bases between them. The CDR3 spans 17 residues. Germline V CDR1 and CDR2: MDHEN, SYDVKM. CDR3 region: CASSLRGLTLTYNEQFF. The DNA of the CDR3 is TGTGCCAGCAGTTTGAGGGGTCTAACTCTTACCTACAATGAGCAGTTCTTC.

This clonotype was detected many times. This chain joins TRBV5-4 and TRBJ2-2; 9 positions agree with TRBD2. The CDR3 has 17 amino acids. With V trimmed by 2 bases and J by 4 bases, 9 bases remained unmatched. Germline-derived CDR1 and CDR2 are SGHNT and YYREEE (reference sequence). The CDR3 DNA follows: TGTGCCAGCAGCTTACCCCCGGGGACTAGCCTCACCGGGGAGCTGTTTTTT. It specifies CASSLPPGTSLTGELFF. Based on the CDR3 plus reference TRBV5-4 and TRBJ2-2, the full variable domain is ETGVTQSPTHLIKTRGQQVTLRCSSQSGHNTVSWYQQALGQGPQFIFQYYREEENGRGNFPPRFSGLQFPNYSSELNVNALELDDSALYLCASSLPPGTSLTGELFFGEGSRLTVL.